This T cell receptor (beta chain) was retrieved from a study of cytomegalovirus exposure and HLA in healthy donors. Looking at the study overall: In a previous analysis, approximately 110 million unique TCR beta sequences were found from 170 million or so T cells.

Points on this clone: Its specificity is unknown.

Findings and caveats of the study: The productive fraction for most TCR beta V segments was about 90% or about 30% in an earlier analysis. TCR beta V- and J-gene trimming was later associated with a missense DCLRE1C variant. Researchers catalogued 164 TCR beta chains as cytomegalovirus-associated.

PCR amplification relied on 60 Vbeta primers (plus 13 Jbeta primers). Profiling relied on immunoSEQ multiplex PCR, and the TCRdb table lists in-frame clones only, not all of them. This repertoire shows over 150,000 clones, roughly four fifths found once; its top ten account for approximately 13%. Material for sequencing was PBMCs. This TCR came from a woman in her forties or fifties in good health and CMV-seronegative.

The CDR3 DNA is TGTGCCTCCGGAAGGGGAGGGGAAAAACTGTTTTTT. Amino acid sequence: CASGRGGEKLFF. The genes are TRBV19 and TRBJ1-4, with a possible D match to TRBD1 (5 bases). CDR1 is LNHDA and CDR2 is SQIVND in the germline V gene (reference sequence). V was clipped by 11 bases and J by 8 bases, with 15 bases between them. The CDR3 runs to 12 residues.